One sample yielded the 25 T cell receptor beta chains listed below, sequenced in a study of blood T cell repertoires in COVID-19. Sequencing used immunoSEQ multiplex PCR; TCRdb keeps in-frame clones, though not all of them. The sample consists of fewer than 200,000 clones, around 73% of them appearing once. The material sequenced was PBMCs or T cells enriched from blood (not recorded which). Source of these receptors: a woman aged 50 to 65 who had recovered from COVID-19.

The chain carries TRBV7-8 and TRBJ1-2; D is unclear. V was pared by 5 bases and J by 8 bases, with 21 bases between. The germline V gene encodes CDR1 SGHVS and CDR2 FQNEAQ. The CDR3 has 15 amino acids. The CDR3 coding sequence is TGTGCCAGCAGCACTAAAATTCTGATTCCCCCGGGCTACACCTTC. Its protein product is CASSTKILIPPGYTF. Combining the CDR3 with reference TRBV7-8 and TRBJ1-2 gives the whole variable domain GAGVSQSPRYKVAKRGQDVALRCDPISGHVSLFWYQQALGQGPEFLTYFQNEAQLDKSGLPSDRFFAERPEGSVSTLKIQRTQQEDSAVYLCASSTKILIPPGYTFGSGTRLTVV.

This clone was seen once. The rearrangement joins TRBV2 to TRBJ2-3, with a weak D call TRBD2 (5 bases). The germline V and J ends were trimmed by 2 bases and 6 bases, with 12 bases remaining between them. The CDR3 totals 14 residues. Germline values: CDR1 SNHLY, CDR2 FYNNEI. CDR3 nucleotide sequence: TGTGCCAGCAGTGAAAGGGTACTAGTGGATACGCAGTATTTT. Protein sequence: CASSERVLVDTQYF.

This clone was seen a few times. The J gene is TRBJ2-1, the V gene TRBV10-1; the match to TRBD2 covers 7 bases. The V segment lost 6 bases and the J segment 4 bases; nucleotides outside the gene matches: 6. Germline CDR1 reads WNHNN; CDR2 reads SYGVQD (reference sequence). The CDR3 contains 14 residues. As DNA, the CDR3 is TGCGCCAGCAGCTCCGGGACTACATACAATGAGCAGTTCTTC. Protein: CASSSGTTYNEQFF.

The rearrangement links TRBV28 to TRBJ1-5, with a possible D match to TRBD1 (6 bases). Germline assignment: CDR1 MDHEN and CDR2 SYDVKM. This CDR3 contains 14 residues. V was trimmed by 1 base and J by 6 bases, leaving 10 bases between them. CDR3 protein: CASSLFGGLQPQHF. CDR3 nucleotide sequence: TGTGCCAGCAGTTTATTCGGGGGGCTTCAGCCCCAGCATTTT.

The CDR3 sequence is CASSSLGTSGGNEQFF. The DNA of the CDR3 is TGTGCCAGCAGCTCTCTCGGGACTAGCGGAGGCAATGAGCAGTTCTTC. The V and J genes are TRBV28 and TRBJ2-1, with TRBD2 identical over 11 bases. V was pared by 6 bases and J by 6 bases, with 10 bases of the junction left unmatched. Per germline, CDR1 MDHEN and CDR2 SYDVKM. CDR3 length equals 16 residues.

This clone has just one count. The chain is built from TRBV19 and TRBJ1-1; 7 nucleotides line up with TRBD1. V lost 7 bases and J lost 0; bases outside the gene matches: 14. Germline CDR1 reads LNHDA; CDR2 reads SQIVND (reference sequence). The CDR3 contains 17 residues. The CDR3: CASTSDRAGRMNTEAFF. The CDR3 coding sequence is TGTGCCAGTACCTCCGACAGGGCCGGGAGAATGAACACTGAAGCTTTCTTT.

This clone was seen a single time. J is TRBJ2-7 and V is TRBV18; the match to TRBD2 covers 9 bases. The CDR3 loop spans 15 amino acids. The trim removed 3 bases at V and 3 bases at J, leaving 6 bases unmatched. The germline V gene has CDR1 KGHSH and CDR2 LQKENI. This chain's CDR3 is CASSPPSGKGYEQYF. Written as DNA, the CDR3 is TGTGCCAGCTCACCCCCTAGCGGGAAGGGCTACGAGCAGTACTTC. Using reference TRBV18 and TRBJ2-7 for the parts outside the CDR3, the full variable domain is NAGVMQNPRHLVRRRGQEARLRCSPMKGHSHVYWYRQLPEEGLKFMVYLQKENIIDESGMPKERFSAEFPKEGPSILRIQQVVRGDSAAYFCASSPPSGKGYEQYFGPGTRLTVT.

V and J are TRBV5-8 and TRBJ2-5; D gene unclear. Trimming left V 6 bases short and J 5 bases short, with 11 bases between. The CDR3 consists of 12 residues. The germline V gene encodes CDR1 SGHTS and CDR2 YDEGEE. CDR3 sequence: CASIPGWETQYF. The CDR3 coding sequence is TGTGCCAGCATCCCCGGTTGGGAGACCCAGTACTTC.

The chain joins TRBV30 to TRBJ1-3; TRBD1 matches at 10 bases. Germline V gene data show CDR1 as GTSNPN and CDR2 as SVGIG (reference sequence). V shed 2 bases, J shed 6 bases, and the junction held 7 bases outside the gene matches. This CDR3 contains 15 residues. This CDR3 reads CAWSSGQGPANTIYF. CDR3 sequence (DNA): TGTGCCTGGAGTTCGGGACAGGGGCCGGCAAACACCATATATTTT.

The V and J genes are TRBV7-9 and TRBJ2-7; D ambiguous. The V end lost 5 bases, the J end lost 2 bases, and 19 bases lay between the germline ends. This CDR3 is built from 16 residues. Per the germline V gene, CDR1 is SEHNR and CDR2 is FQNEAQ (reference sequence). DNA of the CDR3: TGTGCCAGCAGCCCAACCTCCAGTTCTCAACCCTACGAGCAGTACTTC. Protein product: CASSPTSSSQPYEQYF.

The V gene is TRBV4-1, the J gene TRBJ1-6; D possibly corresponds to TRBD1 (6 bases). V lost 6 bases and J lost 7, with 22 bases in between. This CDR3 comprises 17 residues. Germline V lookup: CDR1 MGHRA, CDR2 YSYEKL. The CDR3 here is CASSQGSLIPGNSPLHF. Here the CDR3 DNA reads TGCGCCAGCAGTCAGGGGTCACTCATCCCCGGGAATTCACCCCTCCACTTT.

The chain joins TRBV9 to TRBJ2-3; 7 bases map to TRBD2. J lost 4 bases, V lost 2 bases, and 4 bases had no gene match. CDR1 and CDR2 from the germline V gene are SGDLS and YYNGEE. The CDR3 loop spans 14 amino acids. The CDR3 spells CASSVSGMSDTQYF. CDR3 in DNA: TGTGCCAGCAGCGTCAGCGGGATGTCAGATACGCAGTATTTT.

The table lists this clone with a few counts. The chain is built from TRBV5-4 and TRBJ2-5, with D possibly matching TRBD2 (5 bases). The germline CDR1 and CDR2 sequences are SGHNT and YYREEE (reference sequence). The length of the CDR3 is 16 residues. V was cut by 4 bases and J by 4 bases, with 20 bases left in between. CDR3 DNA sequence: TGTGCCAGCAGCAGAGGGTCCTGGAAGGATTTAGAGACCCAGTACTTC. It specifies CASSRGSWKDLETQYF.

The chain joins TRBV19 to TRBJ2-1; D is ambiguous. CDR3 size: 15 residues. CDR1 and CDR2 (germline): LNHDA, SQIVND (reference sequence). Trimming pared 7 bases from V and 1 base from J, leaving 14 bases between. CDR3 bases: TGTGCCAGTACACCGGCGTACGGGTCCTACAATGAGCAGTTCTTC. Protein product: CASTPAYGSYNEQFF. Using reference TRBV19 and TRBJ2-1 for the parts outside the CDR3, the full variable domain is DGGITQSPKYLFRKEGQNVTLSCEQNLNHDAMYWYRQDPGQGLRLIYYSQIVNDFQKGDIAEGYSVSREKKESFPLTVTSAQKNPTAFYLCASTPAYGSYNEQFFGPGTRLTVL.

This chain uses TRBV4-2 with TRBJ1-1, with D uncertain. This CDR3 comprises 13 residues. CDR1 is LGHNA, CDR2 YNFKEQ, per germline. V was cut by 0 bases and J by 3 bases, with 5 bases left in between. The CDR3 reads CASSQDDYTEAFF. CDR3 sequence (DNA): TGTGCCAGCAGCCAAGACGACTACACTGAAGCTTTCTTT.

The genes are TRBV5-8 and TRBJ2-7, with 8 bases fitting TRBD1. With V trimmed by 2 bases and J by 6 bases, 7 bases remained unmatched. CDR1 and CDR2 (germline): SGHTS, YDEGEE. The CDR3 is made up of 14 amino acids. The CDR3 spells CASSFDRGSGEQYF. CDR3 in DNA: TGTGCCAGCAGCTTTGACAGGGGATCGGGCGAGCAGTACTTC.

The chain links TRBV12-3 or TRBV12-4 to TRBJ1-5; possible D gene TRBD1, 5 bases. The CDR3 loop spans 13 amino acids. The ends were cut back, 3 bases at V and 7 bases at J, with 10 bases in the middle. In DNA form, the CDR3 reads TGTGCCAGCAGTTTGGAGGGGAGACAGCCCCAGCATTTT. This encodes CASSLEGRQPQHF.

This clone was detected only once. J is TRBJ1-1 and V is TRBV28; D is perhaps TRBD1 (5 bases). The germline gives CDR1 MDHEN, CDR2 SYDVKM. The CDR3 contains 14 residues. The V and J ends lost 4 bases and 12 bases respectively, with 21 bases between them. CDR3 sequence (DNA): TGTGCCAGCAGTTCGGGGACGGGGGGGTACGGAACTTTCTTT. Its translation is CASSSGTGGYGTFF.

The rearrangement uses TRBV2 and TRBJ1-2; D is uncertain. V lost 4 bases, J lost 8 bases, and 11 bases lay in between. CDR3 length: 12 residues. The germline CDR1 and CDR2 sequences are SNHLY and FYNNEI. CDR3 residues: CASSVEGEGYTF. The CDR3 nucleotides read TGTGCCAGCAGTGTGGAGGGTGAGGGCTACACCTTC.

There are a few counts of this clone. This sequence joins TRBV7-9 and TRBJ1-5; TRBD1 matches 7 bases. This CDR3 region has 15 residues. Germline V gene sequence: CDR1 SEHNR, CDR2 FQNEAQ (reference sequence). With V trimmed by 1 base and J by 4 bases, 4 bases remained unmatched. For the CDR3, the DNA is TGTGCCAGCAGCTTAGGGGACAGTTTAAATCAGCCCCAGCATTTT. It encodes CASSLGDSLNQPQHF.

CDR3 sequence: CASSETQGFGTDTQYF. The CDR3 DNA is TGTGCCAGTAGCGAAACACAGGGTTTCGGGACAGATACGCAGTATTTT. The J gene is TRBJ2-3, the V gene TRBV19; maybe TRBD1 (6 bases). V lost 6 bases and J lost 3, with 19 bases in between. CDR3 length: 16 amino acids. The germline CDR1 and CDR2 sequences are LNHDA and SQIVND (reference sequence).

The chain links TRBV27 to TRBJ1-4; 9 bases line up with TRBD1. Germline V CDR1 and CDR2: MNHEY, SMNVEV (reference sequence). J gave up 8 bases and V 4 bases, and 8 bases lay outside the gene matches. CDR3 length: 15 amino acids. The CDR3 loop is CASSSSGTGYEKLFF. The CDR3 coding sequence is TGTGCCAGCAGTTCCTCCGGGACAGGGTACGAAAAACTGTTTTTT.

The V gene is TRBV2, the J gene TRBJ1-3; no clear D gene. CDR3 length: 14 amino acids. Germline CDR1 is SNHLY and CDR2 is FYNNEI. Deletions cut 3 bases from V and 0 bases from J, with 6 bases between. The DNA of the CDR3 is TGTGCCAGCAGTGAGCGGGTCTCTGGAAACACCATATATTTT. As protein: CASSERVSGNTIYF.

This chain links TRBV7-6 with TRBJ2-1; possibly TRBD1 for D (5 bases). The CDR3 runs to 14 residues. Germline values: CDR1 SGHVS, CDR2 FNYEAQ. Trimming took off 5 bases at V and 3 bases at J, with 11 bases between the two ends. The chain's CDR3 is CASSPVGDYNEQFF. As DNA, the CDR3 is TGTGCCAGCAGCCCTGTAGGGGACTACAATGAGCAGTTCTTC.

The rearrangement uses TRBV2 and TRBJ2-3; possible D gene TRBD1, 5 bases. CDR1 is SNHLY, CDR2 FYNNEI, per germline. V was clipped by 8 bases and J by 0 bases, with 9 bases between them. The length of the CDR3 is 13 residues. The CDR3 DNA sequence: TGTGCCAGCCTGGGGCAGAGCACAGATACGCAGTATTTT. It yields the protein CASLGQSTDTQYF.